This TCR beta chain was recorded in a study of T cell clonotyping in hematopoietic cell transplantation. The repertoire was sequenced with immunoSEQ multiplex PCR; TCRdb's copy has only in-frame clones and lacks some. The sample has about 45,000 clones; about 93% are singletons. The sample taken for sequencing was peripheral blood mononuclear cells. The receptor comes from a woman in her fifties or sixties in good health. Some clones in this sample may be carry-over from other donors' samples.

Here the CDR3 reads CASTRSYNEQFF. Here the CDR3 DNA reads TGTGCCAGCACCCGATCCTACAATGAGCAGTTCTTC. V usage is TRBV28 and J usage is TRBJ2-1; no clear D. The CDR3 length is 12 residues. The V gene lost 7 bases and the J gene lost 1 base, with 5 bases spanning the gap. The germline V gene has CDR1 MDHEN and CDR2 SYDVKM.